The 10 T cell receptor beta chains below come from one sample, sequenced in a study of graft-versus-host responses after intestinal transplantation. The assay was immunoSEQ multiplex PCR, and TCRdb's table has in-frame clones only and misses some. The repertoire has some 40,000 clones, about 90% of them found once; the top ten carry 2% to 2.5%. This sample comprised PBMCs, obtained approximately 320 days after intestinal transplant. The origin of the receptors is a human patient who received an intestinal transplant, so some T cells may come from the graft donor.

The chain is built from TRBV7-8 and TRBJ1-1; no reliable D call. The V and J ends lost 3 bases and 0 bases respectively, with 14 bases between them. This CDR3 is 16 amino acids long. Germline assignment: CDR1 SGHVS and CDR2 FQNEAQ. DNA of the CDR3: TGTGCCAGCAGCTTCCCGGCAGGAGGGATGAACACTGAAGCTTTCTTT. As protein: CASSFPAGGMNTEAFF.

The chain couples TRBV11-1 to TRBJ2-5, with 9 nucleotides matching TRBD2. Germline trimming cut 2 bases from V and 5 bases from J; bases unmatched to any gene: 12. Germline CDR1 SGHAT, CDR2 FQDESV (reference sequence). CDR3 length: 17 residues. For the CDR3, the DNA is TGTGCCAGCAGCTTAAACGAACGCGGGGGGGATTGGGAGACCCAGTACTTC. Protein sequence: CASSLNERGGDWETQYF.

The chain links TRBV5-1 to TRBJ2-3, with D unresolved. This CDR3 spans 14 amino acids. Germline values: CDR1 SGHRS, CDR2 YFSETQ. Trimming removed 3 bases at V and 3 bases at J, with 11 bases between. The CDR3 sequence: CASSYEYGTDTQYF. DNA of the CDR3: TGCGCCAGCAGCTATGAATATGGGACAGATACGCAGTATTTT.

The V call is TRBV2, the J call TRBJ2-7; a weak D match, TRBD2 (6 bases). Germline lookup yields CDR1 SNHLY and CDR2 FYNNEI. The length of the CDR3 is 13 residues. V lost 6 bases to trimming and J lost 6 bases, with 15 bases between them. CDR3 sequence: CASRTSTVSEQYF. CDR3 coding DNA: TGTGCCAGCAGGACTAGTACGGTCTCCGAGCAGTACTTC. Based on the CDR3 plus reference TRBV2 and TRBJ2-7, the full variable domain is EPEVTQTPSHQVTQMGQEVILRCVPISNHLYFYWYRQILGQKVEFLVSFYNNEISEKSEIFDDQFSVERPDGSNFTLKIRSTKLEDSAMYFCASRTSTVSEQYFGPGTRLTVT.

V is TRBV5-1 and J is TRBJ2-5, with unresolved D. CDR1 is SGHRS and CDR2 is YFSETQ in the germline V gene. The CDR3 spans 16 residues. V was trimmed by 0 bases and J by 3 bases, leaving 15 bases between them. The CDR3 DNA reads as TGCGCCAGCAGCTTGGTACCTCTTGGACGAAAAGAGACCCAGTACTTC. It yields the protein CASSLVPLGRKETQYF.

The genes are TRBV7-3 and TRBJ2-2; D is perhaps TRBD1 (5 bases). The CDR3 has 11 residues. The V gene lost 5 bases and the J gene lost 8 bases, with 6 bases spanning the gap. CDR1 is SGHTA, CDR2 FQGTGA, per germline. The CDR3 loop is CASSQGGELFF. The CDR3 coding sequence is TGTGCCAGCAGCCAGGGAGGGGAGCTGTTTTTT.

The chain's CDR3 is CASSYSDRHTEAFF. CDR3 coding DNA: TGTGCCAGCAGTTACTCGGACCGACACACTGAAGCTTTCTTT. The chain carries TRBV6-6 and TRBJ1-1; D gene unclear. This CDR3 spans 14 amino acids. The germline V and J ends were trimmed by 0 bases and 3 bases, with 8 bases remaining between them. CDR1 is MNHNY, CDR2 SVGAGI, per germline (reference sequence).

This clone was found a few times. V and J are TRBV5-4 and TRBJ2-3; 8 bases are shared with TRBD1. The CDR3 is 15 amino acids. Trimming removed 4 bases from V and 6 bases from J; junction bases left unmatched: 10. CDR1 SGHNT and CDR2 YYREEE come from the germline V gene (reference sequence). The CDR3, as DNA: TGTGCCAGCAGCGAAGGGACAGGTGGTTTGGATACGCAGTATTTT. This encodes CASSEGTGGLDTQYF.

CDR3 sequence (DNA): TGCGCCAGCAGCCAACCGGACAGGGGCTCCTACGAGCAGTACTTC. It yields the protein CASSQPDRGSYEQYF. The rearrangement links TRBV4-1 to TRBJ2-7; 9 bases line up with TRBD1. This CDR3 contains 15 residues. Trimming at V came to 2 bases and at J to 0 bases, leaving 2 bases not matched to a gene. Germline lookup yields CDR1 MGHRA and CDR2 YSYEKL.

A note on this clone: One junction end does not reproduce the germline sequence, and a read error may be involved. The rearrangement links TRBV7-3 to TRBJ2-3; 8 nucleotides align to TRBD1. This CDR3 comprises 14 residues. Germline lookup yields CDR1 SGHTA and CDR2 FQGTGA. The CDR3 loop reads CAGSPGQGTDTQYF. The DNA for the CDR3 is TGTGCCGGCAGCCCGGGACAGGGCACAGATACGCAGTATTTT.